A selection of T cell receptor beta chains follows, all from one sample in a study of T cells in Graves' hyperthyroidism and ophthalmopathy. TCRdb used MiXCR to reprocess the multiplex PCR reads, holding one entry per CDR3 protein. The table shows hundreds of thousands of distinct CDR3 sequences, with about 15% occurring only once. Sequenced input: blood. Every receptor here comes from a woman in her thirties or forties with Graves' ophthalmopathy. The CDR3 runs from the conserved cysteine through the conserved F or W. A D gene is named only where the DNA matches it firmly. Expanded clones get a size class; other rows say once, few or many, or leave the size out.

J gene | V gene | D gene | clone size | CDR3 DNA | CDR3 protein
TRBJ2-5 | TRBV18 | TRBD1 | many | TGTGCCAGCTCCCCCGGGACAGGGGTCGTGGAGACCCAGTACTTC | CASSPGTGVVETQYF
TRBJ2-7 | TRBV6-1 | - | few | TGTGCCAGCAGTGAATCGTCGGGTTACGAGCAGTACTTC | CASSESSGYEQYF
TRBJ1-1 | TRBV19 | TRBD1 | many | TGTGCCAGTAGGCAAGCCGGGACAGGGGGCAGGAACACTGAAGCTTTCTTT | CASRQAGTGGRNTEAFF
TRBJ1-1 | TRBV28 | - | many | TGTGCCAGCAGTTGGCAGGCGGCAGGGGAAGCTTTCTTT | CASSWQAAGEAFF
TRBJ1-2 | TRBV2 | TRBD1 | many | TGTGCCAGCAGTGGGGACAGTCGCGATGGCTACACCTTC | CASSGDSRDGYTF
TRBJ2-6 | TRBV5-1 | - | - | TGCGCCAGCAGCCTATTACAGGGATCTGGGGCCAACGTCCTGACTTTC | CASSLLQGSGANVLTF
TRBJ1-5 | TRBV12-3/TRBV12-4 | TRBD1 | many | TGTGCCAGCAGTCACCGGGACAGGGGGCTGGGGCAGCCCCAGCATTTT | CASSHRDRGLGQPQHF
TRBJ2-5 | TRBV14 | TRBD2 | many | TGTGCCAGCAGCCAAGGCATTTGGAGCGGGAGCGCTGAGACCCAGTACTTC | CASSQGIWSGSAETQYF
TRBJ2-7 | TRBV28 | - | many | TGTGCCAGCTGCTTATCCGGGGGCTCCTACGAGCAGTACTTC | CASCLSGGSYEQYF
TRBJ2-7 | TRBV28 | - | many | TGTGCCAGCGAGAGGATAACGGGGCGTCGGGAGCAGTACTTC | CASERITGRREQYF
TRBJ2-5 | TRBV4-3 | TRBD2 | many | TGCGCCAGCAGCCCGCTAGCGGGGGAAGAGACCCAGTACTTC | CASSPLAGEETQYF
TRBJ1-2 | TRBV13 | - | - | TGTGCCAGCAGCTTAGGGCGGGAGGGCCGAAGCTACACCTTC | CASSLGREGRSYTF
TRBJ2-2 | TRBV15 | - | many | TGTGCCACCAGCAGAGATACCGGGGAGCTGTTTTTT | CATSRDTGELFF
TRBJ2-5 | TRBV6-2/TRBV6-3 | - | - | TGTGCCAGCAGAAAGGGGACTGGCGGAGCGACCCAGTACTTC | CASRKGTGGATQYF
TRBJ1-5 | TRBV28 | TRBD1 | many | TGTGCCAGCAGTTTGGACAGGGGAGGGCCTTATAGCAATCAGCCCCAGCATTTT | CASSLDRGGPYSNQPQHF
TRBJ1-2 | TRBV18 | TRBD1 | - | TGTGCCAGCTCACCAGGGACAGCCCTAACCTATGGCTACACCTTC | CASSPGTALTYGYTF
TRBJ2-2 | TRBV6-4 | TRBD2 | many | TGTGCCAGCAGGACCAGACTAGCGGGAGGAGGAGTGGGGGGGGAGCTGTTTTTT | CASRTRLAGGGVGGELFF
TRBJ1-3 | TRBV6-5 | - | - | TGTGCCAGCAGTTACTCGTCGGCTAGAACCCGAAACACCATATATTTT | CASSYSSARTRNTIYF
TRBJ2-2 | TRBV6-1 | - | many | TGTGCCAGCAGTGCTCAAGGTCCTAATACCGGGGAGCTGTTTTTT | CASSAQGPNTGELFF
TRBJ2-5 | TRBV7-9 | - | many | TGTGCCAGCAGCCCGCCTGACAGGAGTCAAGAGACCCAGTACTTC | CASSPPDRSQETQYF
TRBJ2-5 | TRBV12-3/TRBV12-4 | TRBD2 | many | TGTGCCAGCAGTTCGGGAGGGAGCGCCTCCCAAGAGACCCAGTACTTC | CASSSGGSASQETQYF
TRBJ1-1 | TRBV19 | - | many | TGTGCCAGTACCCTGGTCGGGGCCGTGAACACTGAAGCTTTCTTT | CASTLVGAVNTEAFF
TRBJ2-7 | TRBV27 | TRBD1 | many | TGTGCCAGCAGTCACCGGGACAGGCCCTACGAGCAGTACTTC | CASSHRDRPYEQYF
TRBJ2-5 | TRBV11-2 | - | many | TGTGCCAGCAGCCCTCATGGATACGGGGGTTCCCCCCAAGAGACCCAGTACTTT | CASSPHGYGGSPQETQYF
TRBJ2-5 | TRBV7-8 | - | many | TGTGCCAGCAGCTCCCACGCGGAGACCCAGTACTTC | CASSSHAETQYF
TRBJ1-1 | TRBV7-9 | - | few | TGTGCCAGCACCCCGCCCTCCCCTCCCACTGAAGCTTTCTTT | CASTPPSPPTEAFF
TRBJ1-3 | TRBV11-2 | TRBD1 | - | TGTGCCAGCAGCTTGAATCGGGGACAGAGTACACCATCCGCAGGATATTTT | CASSLNRGQSTPSAGYF
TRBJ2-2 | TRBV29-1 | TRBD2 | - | TGCAGCGCCGAGGGCCGAGCGGGGTACACCGGGGAGCTGTTTTTT | CSAEGRAGYTGELFF
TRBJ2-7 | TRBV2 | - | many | TGTGCCAGCAGTGAGGCAGGGTGGCTCTACGAGCAGTACTTC | CASSEAGWLYEQYF
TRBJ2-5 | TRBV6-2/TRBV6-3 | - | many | TGTGCCAGCAGTAAAACCCCCTTACACCAAGAGACCCAGTACTTC | CASSKTPLHQETQYF
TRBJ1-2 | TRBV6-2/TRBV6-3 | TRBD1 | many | TGTGCCAGCAGTTACACAGGGGCCCCTAACTATGGCTACACCTTC | CASSYTGAPNYGYTF
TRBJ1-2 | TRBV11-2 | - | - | TGTGCCAGCAGCTTACTGGCCAGCCCGGGGGACTACACCTTC | CASSLLASPGDYTF
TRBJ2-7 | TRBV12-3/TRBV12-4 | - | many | TGTGCCAGCAAGGTGGGAGGATCCTACGAGCAGTACTTC | CASKVGGSYEQYF
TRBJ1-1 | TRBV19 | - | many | TGTGCCAGTAGTATAGGCCCAGGTAACACTGAAGCTTTCTTT | CASSIGPGNTEAFF
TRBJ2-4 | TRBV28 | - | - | TGTGCCAGCAGTCCCTTGACAGGACGCACCCTTCAGTACTTC | CASSPLTGRTLQYF
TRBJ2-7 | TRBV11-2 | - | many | TGTGCCAGCAGCCAGGGACCACTCTACGAGCAGTACTTC | CASSQGPLYEQYF
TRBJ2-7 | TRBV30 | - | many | TGTGCCTGGACCCTTACGGAACCCGCCTACGAGCAGTACTTC | CAWTLTEPAYEQYF
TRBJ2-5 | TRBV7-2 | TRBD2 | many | TGTGCCAGCAGCTTAGCGCTAGCGGGAGGGCCTTTTTACGAGACCCAGTACTTC | CASSLALAGGPFYETQYF
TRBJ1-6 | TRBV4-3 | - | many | TGCGCCAGCAGCCACGATCGATTGACAGCCAGCTCCTATAATTCACCCCTCCACTTT | CASSHDRLTASSYNSPLHF
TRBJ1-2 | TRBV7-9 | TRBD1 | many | TGTGCCAGCAGCTCCCCGGAACAGGGGAGGTCGGGCTACACCTTC | CASSSPEQGRSGYTF
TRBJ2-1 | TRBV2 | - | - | TGTGCCAGCAGCGAGAGACAGCGCGGACCGCAGTTCTTC | CASSERQRGPQFF
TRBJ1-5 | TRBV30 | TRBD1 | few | TGTGCCTGGAGGAACGCAGGGGGTGGGCAGCCCCAGCATTTT | CAWRNAGGGQPQHF
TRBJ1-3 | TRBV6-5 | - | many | TGTGCCAGCAGTTACCTTGGGGGGATCGCTGGAAACACCATATATTTT | CASSYLGGIAGNTIYF
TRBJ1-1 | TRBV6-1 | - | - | TGTGCCAGCTTGAGAGATTGGAACACTGAAGCTTTCTTT | CASLRDWNTEAFF
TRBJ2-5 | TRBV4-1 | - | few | TGTAGCAACTGTGGGGGTCAAGAGACCCAGTACTTC | CSNCGGQETQYF
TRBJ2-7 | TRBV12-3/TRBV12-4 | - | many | TGTGCCAGCAGTTTAGGGGCAGTCTCCTACGAGCAGTACTTC | CASSLGAVSYEQYF
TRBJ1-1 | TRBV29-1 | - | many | TGCAGCGTTGAAGCCCCGGCGAACACTGAAGCTTTCTTT | CSVEAPANTEAFF
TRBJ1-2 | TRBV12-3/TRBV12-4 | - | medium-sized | TGTGCCAGCAGCGACCGGTATGGCTACACCTTC | CASSDRYGYTF
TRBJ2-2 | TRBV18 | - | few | TGTGCCAGCTCTCCCGGGGCTCCGAACACCGGGGAGCTGTTTTTT | CASSPGAPNTGELFF
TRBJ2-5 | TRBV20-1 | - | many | TGCAGTGCTAGAGATGGTGGACAGATGGTAGAGACCCAGTACTTC | CSARDGGQMVETQYF
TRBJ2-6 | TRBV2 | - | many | TGTGCCAGCATACTAGTACAGATTCTCTCTGGGGCCAACGTCCTGACTTTC | CASILVQILSGANVLTF
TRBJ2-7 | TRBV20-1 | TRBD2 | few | TGCAGTGCTAGAGATAGCACTAGCGGGAGAAGTAAGGGATCCTACGAGCAGTACTTC | CSARDSTSGRSKGSYEQYF
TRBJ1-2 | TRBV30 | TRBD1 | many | TGTGCCTGGAGCCCAGGACAGGGGGTCTATGGCTACACCTTC | CAWSPGQGVYGYTF